These T cell receptor beta chains were read from a single sample in a study of blood T cell repertoires in COVID-19. The assay was immunoSEQ multiplex PCR, and TCRdb's table has in-frame clones only and misses some. The repertoire includes 250,000 or so clones, around 86% of them detected once, and approximately 0.85% sits in the top ten. The specimen was peripheral blood. These receptors were taken from a woman aged 35 to 49 who had recovered from COVID-19. Both conserved end residues are part of each CDR3. Each record gives: J gene, V gene, clone size, D gene, CDR3 DNA, CDR3 protein. A D gene is named only where the DNA matches it firmly. The listing skips clone size in some rows; elsewhere it reads once, few, many or a size class.

>TRBJ2-1|TRBV7-2|.|TRBD2
TGTGCCAGCAGCCCTAGCGGGAGACCCGACAATGAGCAGTTCTTC
CASSPSGRPDNEQFF
>TRBJ2-3|TRBV5-1|.|TRBD2
TGCGCCAGCAGCCCCACCCCGATAGCGGGAGTCGGAACAGATACGCAGTATTTT
CASSPTPIAGVGTDTQYF
>TRBJ1-3|TRBV25-1|once|.
TGTGCCAGCAGGTCCCAATGGGCAGGGGCAAATGGAAACACCATATATTTT
CASRSQWAGANGNTIYF
>TRBJ2-3|TRBV9|.|.
TGTGCCAGCAGCTCTCTCACAACAGATACGCAGTATTTT
CASSSLTTDTQYF
>TRBJ2-5|TRBV7-8|.|.
TGTGCCAGCAGCTTCGGGATTGAAGAGACCCAGTACTTC
CASSFGIEETQYF
>TRBJ1-3|TRBV7-9|.|TRBD1
TGTGCCAGCAGCTCCGACCGACAGGGAATATTGGGGGTAAACACCATATATTTT
CASSSDRQGILGVNTIYF
>TRBJ2-1|TRBV13|.|.
TGTGCCAGCAGCTTAAGATCGGGAGTAGCCTACAATGAGCAGTTCTTC
CASSLRSGVAYNEQFF
>TRBJ2-7|TRBV4-1|.|TRBD2
TGCGCCAGCAGCCAAGAGGCGGGAGGGCTGGACGAGCAGTACTTC
CASSQEAGGLDEQYF
>TRBJ2-5|TRBV6-5|once|.
TGTGCCAGCAGTTACTCCGGCAGCGGCCAAGAGACCCAGTACTTC
CASSYSGSGQETQYF
>TRBJ1-3|TRBV3-1/TRBV3-2|.|.
TGTGCCAGCAGCCAAGTCATTAGGGCAGGGGTACTGAACACCATATATTTT
CASSQVIRAGVLNTIYF
>TRBJ1-2|TRBV6-5|.|.
TGTGCCAGCAGTTACTCGATTGGAGGAGGCTACACCTTC
CASSYSIGGGYTF
>TRBJ1-2|TRBV7-9|.|TRBD1
TGTGCCAGCAGCCGTTATCCCGGACAGGGGGCGAGAGGCTACACCTTC
CASSRYPGQGARGYTF
>TRBJ2-2|TRBV23-1|.|TRBD1
TGCGCCAGCAGTCTAAGGTTCGGGACAGAAGGCGGGGAGCTGTTTTTT
CASSLRFGTEGGELFF
>TRBJ1-5|TRBV27|.|.
TGTGCCAGCAGTAAAGCCCCCGACGGGAAGGCCCCCAATCAGCCCCAGCATTTT
CASSKAPDGKAPNQPQHF
>TRBJ1-1|TRBV6-5|.|.
TGTGCCAGCAGTCGGGAGGGGAACACTGAAGCTTTCTTT
CASSREGNTEAFF
>TRBJ2-5|TRBV7-2|.|.
TGTGCCAGCAGCTCACACTCAGGGGGGTGGGAGACCCAGTACTTC
CASSSHSGGWETQYF
>TRBJ2-3|TRBV21-1|.|.
TGTGCCAGCACAAGGACTAGCACGCCCACAGATACGCAGTATTTT
CASTRTSTPTDTQYF
>TRBJ2-7|TRBV7-2|.|.
TGTGCCAGCAGGTTAGAGTCCGATGCGGGGGAGCAGTACTTC
CASRLESDAGEQYF
>TRBJ2-7|TRBV5-1|.|TRBD2
TGCGCCAGCAGCTTGGGAGCGGGAGGGCGGTACGAGCAGTACTTC
CASSLGAGGRYEQYF
>TRBJ2-3|TRBV7-3|.|TRBD2
TGTGCCAGCCATCCTCCGGGGGGGGATACGCAGTATTTT
CASHPPGGDTQYF
>TRBJ2-6|TRBV5-1|.|TRBD1
TGCGCCAGCAGCTTGGACGGGACAGGGGGTTCTGGGGCCAACGTCCTGACTTTC
CASSLDGTGGSGANVLTF
>TRBJ2-7|TRBV4-1|.|.
TGCGCCAGCAGCCAAGTGGACGGGAGCTCCTACGAGCAGTACTTC
CASSQVDGSSYEQYF